What follows is one T cell receptor (beta chain) and its context. In the original workflow: For nucleated cells, counts were estimated from reference gene primer amplification. Assay used: immunoSEQ multiplex PCR; TCRdb lists only in-frame clones, some missing. V and J calls and clone size are given by that table; D and trimming were obtained from the DNA. The sample consists of some 70,000 clones, 73% of them appearing once. The data were taken from a study of blood T cell repertoires in COVID-19. The overall study: The samples span acute and convalescent COVID-19 from the United States, Italy and Spain. Sources were T cells, B-cell-depleted T cells, or PBMCs; the material itself was cDNA or gDNA.

Trimming removed 0 bases from V and 7 bases from J, with 15 bases in between. The germline gives CDR1 MGHRA, CDR2 YSYEKL. This CDR3 has 15 residues. The rearrangement joins TRBV4-1 to TRBJ2-5; D possibly corresponds to TRBD1 (5 bases). Sequences were obtained from peripheral blood. This TCR came from a man between 60 and 70 years old with acute or convalescent COVID-19. CDR3 residues: CASSQDRQGRGTQYF. DNA for the CDR3: TGCGCCAGCAGCCAAGATCGTCAGGGCCGCGGGACCCAGTACTTC.